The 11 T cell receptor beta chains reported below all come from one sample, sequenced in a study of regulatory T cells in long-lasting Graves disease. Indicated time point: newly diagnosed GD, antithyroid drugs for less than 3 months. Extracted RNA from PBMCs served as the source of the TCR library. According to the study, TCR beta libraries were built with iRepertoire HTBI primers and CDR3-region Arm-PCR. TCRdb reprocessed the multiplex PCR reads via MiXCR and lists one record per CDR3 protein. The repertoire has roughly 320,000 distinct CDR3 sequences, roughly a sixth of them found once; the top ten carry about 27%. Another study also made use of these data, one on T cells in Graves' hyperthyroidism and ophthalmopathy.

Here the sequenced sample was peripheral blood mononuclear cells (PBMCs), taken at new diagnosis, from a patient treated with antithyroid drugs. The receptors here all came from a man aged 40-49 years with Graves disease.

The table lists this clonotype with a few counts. The CDR3 DNA follows: TGCGCCAGCAGCTTGTTACATATGAAATTGAACACCGGGGAGCTGTTTTTT. This codes for CASSLLHMKLNTGELFF. The rearrangement joins TRBV5-1 to TRBJ2-2; D unclear. This CDR3 is built from 17 residues. Germline loops: CDR1 SGHRS, CDR2 YFSETQ. V was pared by 1 base and J by 1 base, with 14 bases between.

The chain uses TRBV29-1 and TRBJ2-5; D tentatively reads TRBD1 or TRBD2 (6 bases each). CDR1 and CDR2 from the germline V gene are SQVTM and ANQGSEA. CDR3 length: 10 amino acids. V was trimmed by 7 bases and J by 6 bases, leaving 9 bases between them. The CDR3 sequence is CSGGAKTQYF. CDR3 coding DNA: TGCAGCGGGGGGGCGAAGACCCAGTACTTC.

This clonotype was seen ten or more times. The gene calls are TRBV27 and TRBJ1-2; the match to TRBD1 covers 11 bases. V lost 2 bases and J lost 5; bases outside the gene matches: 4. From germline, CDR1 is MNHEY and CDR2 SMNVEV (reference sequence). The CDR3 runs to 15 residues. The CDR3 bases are TGTGCCAGCAGTTTAGTAGGGACAGGGGGTTATGGCTACACCTTC. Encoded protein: CASSLVGTGGYGYTF.

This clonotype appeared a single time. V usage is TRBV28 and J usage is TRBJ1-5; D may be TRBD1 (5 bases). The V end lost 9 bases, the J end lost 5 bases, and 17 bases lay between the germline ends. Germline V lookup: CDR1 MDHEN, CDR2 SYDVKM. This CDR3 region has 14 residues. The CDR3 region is CASRLGVVHQPQHF. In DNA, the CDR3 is TGTGCCAGTAGACTGGGGGTGGTTCATCAGCCCCAGCATTTT.

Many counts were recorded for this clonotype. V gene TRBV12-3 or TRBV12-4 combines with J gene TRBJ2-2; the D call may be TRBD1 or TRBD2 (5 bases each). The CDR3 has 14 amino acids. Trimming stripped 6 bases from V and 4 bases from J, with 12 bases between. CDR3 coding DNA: TGTGCCAGCAGCCCTGTGGGGGTCACCGGGGAGCTGTTTTTT. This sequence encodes CASSPVGVTGELFF.

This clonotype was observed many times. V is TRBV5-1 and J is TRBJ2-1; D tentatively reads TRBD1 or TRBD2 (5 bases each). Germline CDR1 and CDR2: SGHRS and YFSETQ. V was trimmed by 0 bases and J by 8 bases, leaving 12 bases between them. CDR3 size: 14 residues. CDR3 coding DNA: TGCGCCAGCAGCTTGGTTGGGGGTCCGCATGAGCAGTTCTTC. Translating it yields CASSLVGGPHEQFF.

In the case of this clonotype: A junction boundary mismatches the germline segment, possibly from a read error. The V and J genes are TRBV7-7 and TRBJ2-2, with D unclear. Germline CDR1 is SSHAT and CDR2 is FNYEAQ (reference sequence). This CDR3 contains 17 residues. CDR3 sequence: CASSLEIGIRLPGELFF. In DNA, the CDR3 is TGTGCTAGCAGCTTAGAAATCGGCATAAGGTTACCCGGGGAGCTGTTTTTT.

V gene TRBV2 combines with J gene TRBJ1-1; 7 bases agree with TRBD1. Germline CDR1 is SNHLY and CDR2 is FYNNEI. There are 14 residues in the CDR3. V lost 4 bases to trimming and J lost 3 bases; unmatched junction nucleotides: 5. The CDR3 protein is CASSAEQGHTEAFF. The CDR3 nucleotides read TGTGCCAGCAGTGCGGAACAGGGGCACACTGAAGCTTTCTTT.

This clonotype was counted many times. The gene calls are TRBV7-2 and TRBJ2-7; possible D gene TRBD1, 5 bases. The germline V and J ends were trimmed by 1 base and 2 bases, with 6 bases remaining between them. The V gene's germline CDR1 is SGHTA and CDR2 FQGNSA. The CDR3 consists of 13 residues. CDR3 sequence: CASSLVRAYEQYF. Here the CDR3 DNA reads TGTGCCAGCAGCTTAGTCAGGGCCTACGAGCAGTACTTC. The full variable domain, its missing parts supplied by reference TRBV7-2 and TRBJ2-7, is GAGVSQSPSNKVTEKGKDVELRCDPISGHTALYWYRQSLGQGLEFLIYFQGNSAPDKSGLPSDRFSAERTGGSVSTLTIQRTQQEDSAVYLCASSLVRAYEQYFGPGTRLTVT.

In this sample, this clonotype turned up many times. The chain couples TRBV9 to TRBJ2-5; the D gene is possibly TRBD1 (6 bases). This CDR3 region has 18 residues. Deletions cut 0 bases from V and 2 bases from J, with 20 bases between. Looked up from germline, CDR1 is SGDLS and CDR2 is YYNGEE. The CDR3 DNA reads TGTGCCAGCAGCGTAGCAGGGGCAGGCGGATCACTACAAGAGACCCAGTACTTC. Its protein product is CASSVAGAGGSLQETQYF.

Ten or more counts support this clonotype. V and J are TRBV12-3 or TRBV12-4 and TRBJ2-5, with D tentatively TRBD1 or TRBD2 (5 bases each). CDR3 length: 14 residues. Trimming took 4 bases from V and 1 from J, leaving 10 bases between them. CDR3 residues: CASSWDRTQETQYF. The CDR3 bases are TGTGCCAGCAGTTGGGACCGGACCCAAGAGACCCAGTACTTC.